The clone carrying this T cell receptor (beta chain) was detected only a few times. V was trimmed by 5 bases and J by 4 bases, leaving 11 bases between them. The germline V gene encodes CDR1 MNHEY and CDR2 SVGAGI. The CDR3 sequence is 13 residues long. This sample stems from a study of T cell changes during pregnancy in multiple sclerosis. Sequenced by immunoSEQ multiplex PCR; TCRdb stores in-frame clones only, minus some. The profile shows 40,000 to 55,000 clones, about 92% of them singletons. The TCR comes from a female donor with multiple sclerosis, enrolled in a pregnancy study. The V gene is TRBV6-5, the J gene TRBJ1-2; possible D gene TRBD1, 5 bases. This material consisted of CD4+ T cells from peripheral blood mononuclear cells, taken in the third trimester of pregnancy. The DNA for the CDR3 is TGTGCCAGCAGTCTCCAGGGTCTCTATGGCTACACCTTC. The encoded protein is CASSLQGLYGYTF.